Listed here are 30 T cell receptor beta chains from one sample, sequenced in a study of regulatory T cells in long-lasting Graves disease. Arm-PCR of CDR3 regions with iRepertoire HTBI primers generated TCR beta libraries. TCRdb reprocessed the multiplex PCR reads with MiXCR, giving one entry per CDR3 protein. The table has under 700,000 distinct CDR3 sequences, approximately 16% seen once. As for time point: newly diagnosed GD, antithyroid drugs for less than 3 months. PBMC-derived RNA was used for the TCR library. The same data also contributed to another study, on T cells in Graves' hyperthyroidism and ophthalmopathy.

This sample comprised peripheral blood mononuclear cells (PBMCs), obtained at new diagnosis, from a patient treated with antithyroid drugs. These receptors were obtained from a woman aged 35-65 years with Graves disease.

Many counts were recorded for this clonotype. The chain has TRBV7-9 and TRBJ2-3; D not certain. The V gene lost 3 bases and the J gene lost 1 base, with 11 bases spanning the gap. The germline V gene has CDR1 SEHNR and CDR2 FQNEAQ (reference sequence). The CDR3 is made up of 15 amino acids. The CDR3 coding sequence is TGTGCCAGCAGCTTCGACCCGCATGGCACAGATACGCAGTATTTT. It translates to CASSFDPHGTDTQYF. The whole variable domain, filled in from reference TRBV7-9 and TRBJ2-3, reads DTGVSQNPRHKITKRGQNVTFRCDPISEHNRLYWYRQTLGQGPEFLTYFQNEAQLEKSRLLSDRFSAERPKGSFSTLEIQRTEQGDSAMYLCASSFDPHGTDTQYFGPGTRLTVL.

This clonotype occurred many times. The chain combines TRBV6-1 with TRBJ2-3; D uncertain. The CDR3 is made up of 12 amino acids. Germline assignment: CDR1 MNHNS and CDR2 SASEGT. V gave up 3 bases and J gave up 5 bases, with 6 bases separating them. Here the CDR3 reads CASSETGDTQYF. Here the CDR3 DNA reads TGTGCCAGCAGTGAGACGGGAGATACGCAGTATTTT.

The rearrangement links TRBV7-9 to TRBJ1-2, with 7 bases that match TRBD1. V dropped 4 bases and J dropped 6; count of bases not matched to a gene: 8. Germline V gene sequence: CDR1 SEHNR, CDR2 FQNEAQ (reference sequence). This CDR3 spans 14 amino acids. Here the CDR3 DNA reads TGTGCCAGCAGCTCCGCCTTCGACAGGGATGGCTACACCTTC. Protein sequence: CASSSAFDRDGYTF.

In this sample, this clonotype turned up many times. This chain uses TRBV20-1 with TRBJ2-3; tentative D call: TRBD1 (6 bases). The length of the CDR3 is 13 residues. Deletions cut 3 bases from V and 2 bases from J, with 9 bases between. Germline V gene lookup returns CDR1 DFQATT and CDR2 SNEGSKA (reference sequence). The CDR3 sequence is CSASRGTTDTQYF. CDR3 DNA: TGCAGTGCTAGTAGGGGGACCACAGATACGCAGTATTTT.

On this clonotype: A much bigger clone sits one base away, suggesting this may be a read error. This is likely a read error, given that the CDR3 carries no conserved phenylalanine or tryptophan at its end. The chain links TRBV12-3 or TRBV12-4 to TRBJ1-4; no clear D. The CDR3 has 11 residues. V was pared by 5 bases and J by 8 bases, with 6 bases between. This chain's CDR3 is CASSTTEKLFL. CDR3 nucleotides: TGTGCCAGCAGTACGACGGAAAAACTGTTTCTT.

The rearrangement links TRBV7-9 to TRBJ1-3, with D unresolved. Trimming took 1 base from V and 3 from J, leaving 7 bases between them. Germline V gene sequence: CDR1 SEHNR, CDR2 FQNEAQ (reference sequence). The CDR3 covers 14 residues. CDR3 DNA sequence: TGTGCCAGCAGCTTAGTCGGCGGTGGAAACACCATATATTTT. The encoded protein is CASSLVGGGNTIYF.

This clonotype showed up just a few times. V is TRBV5-1 and J is TRBJ2-2; weak D call: TRBD1 (6 bases). V lost 4 bases, J lost 0 bases, and 19 bases lay in between. In germline, CDR1 is SGHRS, CDR2 YFSETQ. The CDR3 consists of 18 residues. As DNA, the CDR3 is TGCGCCAGCAGCCGACTTTCCGGACAGTCCGCGAACACCGGGGAGCTGTTTTTT. This codes for CASSRLSGQSANTGELFF.

This clonotype occurred many times. The chain has TRBV11-2 and TRBJ1-5, with D possibly TRBD1 on 5 matching bases. This CDR3 has 14 residues. The V gene's germline CDR1 is SGHAT and CDR2 FQNNGV. V was cut by 5 bases and J by 5 bases, with 13 bases left in between. The CDR3 region is CASSATGYDQPQHF. The CDR3 region has the DNA TGTGCCAGCAGCGCAACAGGTTACGATCAGCCCCAGCATTTT.

This clonotype was seen ten or more times. The chain joins TRBV7-2 to TRBJ1-1, with D maybe TRBD1 (5 bases). V was pared by 3 bases and J by 8 bases, with 16 bases between. This CDR3 contains 14 residues. Germline assignment: CDR1 SGHTA and CDR2 FQGNSA. Here the CDR3 reads CASSLDYRRGEAFF. The CDR3, as DNA: TGTGCCAGCAGCTTGGACTATCGGAGGGGCGAAGCTTTCTTT.

This clonotype was seen a handful of times. This chain links TRBV20-1 with TRBJ1-6; D is uncertain. The CDR3 totals 12 residues. V lost 0 bases and J 13 bases, leaving 10 bases between the germline ends. The germline V gene has CDR1 DFQATT and CDR2 SNEGSKA (reference sequence). In nucleotides, the CDR3 is TGCAGTGCTAGAGATGCAGCTTCGCCCCTCCACTTT. Translation: CSARDAASPLHF.

Many counts were recorded for this clonotype. The chain employs TRBV18 and TRBJ1-1, with TRBD1 matching over 7 bases. Germline V gives CDR1 KGHSH, CDR2 LQKENI. CDR3 length: 16 amino acids. V shed 4 bases and J 4 bases; nucleotides not matched to a gene: 12. For the CDR3, the DNA is TGTGCCAGCTCACTCGACAGGGTTGGGTTGGGCACTGAAGCTTTCTTT. Translation gives CASSLDRVGLGTEAFF.

This clonotype was recorded at least ten times. The chain links TRBV2 to TRBJ2-7; D unresolved. The V gene lost 7 bases and the J gene lost 5 bases, with 9 bases spanning the gap. Germline V gives CDR1 SNHLY, CDR2 FYNNEI. This CDR3 has 11 residues. CDR3 amino acids: CASNTGNEQYF. The CDR3 coding sequence is TGTGCCAGCAATACTGGGAACGAGCAGTACTTC. The variable domain in full, with the rest retrieved from reference TRBV2 and TRBJ2-7, is EPEVTQTPSHQVTQMGQEVILRCVPISNHLYFYWYRQILGQKVEFLVSFYNNEISEKSEIFDDQFSVERPDGSNFTLKIRSTKLEDSAMYFCASNTGNEQYFGPGTRLTVT.

The table lists this clonotype with many counts. The V gene is TRBV5-1, the J gene TRBJ2-7, with D possibly TRBD1 on 6 matching bases. Per the germline V gene, CDR1 is SGHRS and CDR2 is YFSETQ. The ends were cut back, 1 base at V and 1 base at J, with 9 bases in the middle. This CDR3 is built from 14 residues. The CDR3 reads CASSLLTGSYEQYF. The CDR3 region has the DNA TGCGCCAGCAGCTTGCTCACAGGGTCCTACGAGCAGTACTTC.

The chain carries TRBV2 and TRBJ1-6; no definite D call. The V gene's germline CDR1 is SNHLY and CDR2 FYNNEI. Between the trimmed V and J ends, which lost 6 bases and 6 bases, there was a span of 15 bases. The CDR3 length is 15 residues. Written as DNA, the CDR3 is TGTGCCAGCAGCCAAGACCCGGTATTTAATTCACCCCTCCACTTT. As protein: CASSQDPVFNSPLHF.

A word on this clonotype: A read error is likely, as this CDR3 ends without the conserved phenylalanine or tryptophan. The V call is TRBV7-2, the J call TRBJ1-3; perhaps TRBD1 as D (5 bases). CDR1 is SGHTA, CDR2 FQGNSA, per germline. The CDR3 runs 15 residues. The V and J ends lost 5 bases and 0 bases respectively, with 11 bases between them. The CDR3 region has the DNA TGTGCCAGCAGCGGATGGGGGTTCTCTGGAAACACCATATATCTT. This translates into CASSGWGFSGNTIYL.

This clonotype was observed at least ten times. The rearrangement links TRBV12-3 or TRBV12-4 to TRBJ2-7, with 11 bases aligning to TRBD1. V dropped 5 bases and J dropped 3; count of bases not matched to a gene: 6. The CDR3 is 15 amino acids. In nucleotides, the CDR3 is TGTGCCAGCAGTCGGACAGGGGGCAACAACTACGAGCAGTACTTC. Protein sequence: CASSRTGGNNYEQYF.

The sample holds many counts of this clonotype. V and J are TRBV5-1 and TRBJ1-1; 7 bases line up with TRBD1. The germline V gene has CDR1 SGHRS and CDR2 YFSETQ. V lost 5 bases to trimming and J lost 1 base; unmatched junction nucleotides: 8. The CDR3 consists of 15 residues. CDR3 residues: CASSSYGTANTEAFF. CDR3 coding DNA: TGCGCCAGCAGTTCCTACGGGACAGCGAACACTGAAGCTTTCTTT.

This clonotype showed up many times. CDR3 sequence (DNA): TGTGCCAGCAGCTCAACCGGGACATCCATCGTCTACGAGCAGTACTTC. It yields the protein CASSSTGTSIVYEQYF. The rearrangement links TRBV7-9 to TRBJ2-7; D is perhaps TRBD1 (6 bases). The CDR3 is 16 amino acids. In germline, CDR1 is SEHNR, CDR2 FQNEAQ (reference sequence). V was shortened by 4 bases and J by 3 bases, with 19 bases between the two germline ends.

This clonotype was detected ten times or more. The genes are TRBV12-3 or TRBV12-4 and TRBJ2-1; 8 positions agree with TRBD2. This CDR3 is 18 amino acids long. V was clipped by 4 bases and J by 7 bases; unmatched bases: 18. In DNA form, the CDR3 reads TGTGCCAGCAGTTCCGGGACTAGTTTTGTCACAGTTGGGAATGAGCAGTTCTTC. This gives the protein CASSSGTSFVTVGNEQFF.

This clonotype occurred many times. The chain recombines TRBV11-2 with TRBJ1-3; D gene unclear. The CDR3 is 12 residues long. Germline V gene data show CDR1 as SGHAT and CDR2 as FQNNGV. Trimming left V 4 bases short and J 3 bases short, with 4 bases between. The CDR3 bases are TGTGCCAGCAGCTCTAATGGAAACACCATATATTTT. Residues: CASSSNGNTIYF.

The V and J genes are TRBV11-2 and TRBJ2-3; D unresolved. The CDR3 totals 15 residues. The V and J ends lost 0 bases and 2 bases respectively, with 9 bases between them. Germline V CDR1 and CDR2: SGHAT, FQNNGV. CDR3: CASSLERPFTDTQYF. The DNA for the CDR3 is TGTGCCAGCAGCTTAGAGCGCCCCTTCACAGATACGCAGTATTTT.

In this sample, this clonotype turned up many times. The chain employs TRBV3-1 and TRBJ2-7, with TRBD2 matching over 11 bases. Germline-derived CDR1 and CDR2 are LGHDT and YNNKEL (reference sequence). The V gene end was trimmed by 3 bases and the J gene end by 3 bases; junction bases not matched to a gene: 4. The CDR3 loop spans 15 amino acids. The CDR3 loop reads CASSHSGGAGYEQYF. The DNA for the CDR3 is TGTGCCAGCAGCCATAGCGGGGGGGCCGGCTACGAGCAGTACTTC.

To note about this clonotype: A much larger clone is a single base away; this may be a read error. The V gene is TRBV9, the J gene TRBJ2-7, with 8 bases that match TRBD1. V shed 3 bases, J shed 3 bases, and the junction held 5 bases outside the gene matches. Germline CDR1 is SGDLS and CDR2 is YYNGEE. The CDR3 totals 14 residues. The CDR3 nucleotides are TGTGCCAGCAGCGCTTCCGGGACAGGCTACGAGCAGTACTTC. Translation gives CASSASGTGYEQYF.

This clonotype was recorded many times. The gene calls are TRBV6-1 and TRBJ2-7, with D possibly matching TRBD1 (5 bases). V was shortened by 5 bases and J by 2 bases, with 16 bases between the two germline ends. Germline-derived CDR1 and CDR2 are MNHNS and SASEGT. This CDR3 has 15 residues. CDR3 sequence: CASSRTPPVAYEQYF. CDR3 nucleotide sequence: TGTGCCAGCAGTCGGACACCCCCGGTGGCCTACGAGCAGTACTTC.

This clonotype was detected ten times or more. This chain joins TRBV18 and TRBJ1-4, with D uncertain. Trimming left V 0 bases short and J 8 bases short, with 4 bases between. This CDR3 is built from 12 residues. CDR1 is KGHSH and CDR2 is LQKENI in the germline V gene. The CDR3 bases are TGTGCCAGCTCACCACCCCAGGAAAAACTGTTTTTT. This encodes CASSPPQEKLFF. Combining the CDR3 with reference TRBV18 and TRBJ1-4 gives the whole variable domain NAGVMQNPRHLVRRRGQEARLRCSPMKGHSHVYWYRQLPEEGLKFMVYLQKENIIDESGMPKERFSAEFPKEGPSILRIQQVVRGDSAAYFCASSPPQEKLFFGSGTQLSVL.

This clonotype was detected ten times or more. The gene calls are TRBV11-2 and TRBJ1-2; D call uncertain. The germline CDR1 and CDR2 sequences are SGHAT and FQNNGV. The CDR3 has 13 amino acids. V lost 4 bases, J lost 8 bases, and 14 bases lay in between. In DNA form, the CDR3 reads TGTGCCAGCAGCTCCCCTCGTGTGGTAGGCTACACCTTC. It specifies CASSSPRVVGYTF.

This clonotype has more than one count but fewer than ten. This chain joins TRBV6-2 or TRBV6-3 and TRBJ2-3; 11 bases fit TRBD2. This CDR3 has 15 amino acids. Germline V gene sequence: CDR1 MNHEY, CDR2 SVGEGT. J lost 5 bases, V lost 6 bases, and 7 bases had no gene match. CDR3 sequence (DNA): TGTGCCAGCAGACTGACTAGCGGGGTGGGAGATACGCAGTATTTT. Translating gives CASRLTSGVGDTQYF.

This clonotype has a handful of counts. This chain links TRBV7-9 with TRBJ2-3, with 9 bases fitting TRBD2. The length of the CDR3 is 16 residues. CDR1 is SEHNR, CDR2 FQNEAQ, per germline (reference sequence). V trimming: 0 bases; J trimming: 2 bases; junction bases outside the gene matches: 3. The CDR3 spells CASSLASGGITDTQYF. The CDR3 DNA reads TGTGCCAGCAGCTTAGCTAGCGGGGGTATCACAGATACGCAGTATTTT.

The V and J genes are TRBV7-9 and TRBJ2-3, with 8 bases aligning to TRBD2. Losses at the gene ends were 6 bases for V and 3 bases for J; bases not matched to a gene: 14. CDR3 length equals 17 residues. Germline CDR1 reads SEHNR; CDR2 reads FQNEAQ (reference sequence). The CDR3 is CASRLGSGGAATDTQYF. CDR3 nucleotides: TGTGCCAGCAGGCTAGGCTCGGGGGGGGCTGCAACAGATACGCAGTATTTT.

This chain links TRBV7-9 with TRBJ1-4; D perhaps matches TRBD1 (5 bases). V lost 5 bases to trimming and J lost 14 bases, with 18 bases between them. CDR3 size: 13 residues. Germline CDR1 and CDR2: SEHNR and FQNEAQ (reference sequence). CDR3 amino acids: CASSPTVTEALFF. The CDR3 nucleotides read TGTGCCAGCAGCCCGACAGTCACTGAAGCCCTGTTTTTT.